This TCR beta chain came from a study of blood T cell repertoires in COVID-19. Study background: Sites in the United States, Italy and Spain provided acute and convalescent COVID-19 samples. Sources were T cells, B-cell-depleted T cells, or PBMCs; the material itself was cDNA or gDNA.

CDR1 is SGHDT and CDR2 is YYEEEE in the germline V gene. Trimming at V came to 4 bases and at J to 6 bases, leaving 4 bases not matched to a gene. There are 13 residues in the CDR3. Per the original methods: Amplifying reference gene primers gave estimates of nucleated cell counts. The assay was immunoSEQ multiplex PCR, and TCRdb's table has in-frame clones only and misses some. V and J calls and clone size are those listed in that table; D and trimming were worked out from the DNA. The sample carries 50,000 to 60,000 clones, around 84% recorded once. The TCR comes from a human donor in a cohort sampled during active or convalescent COVID-19. The genes are TRBV5-6 and TRBJ2-7; 10 bases are a match to TRBD1. Sequencing input: peripheral blood. The CDR3 DNA sequence: TGTGCCAGCAGCGGGACAGGGGCTGGCGAGCAGTACTTC. Encoded protein: CASSGTGAGEQYF.